This TCR beta chain is from a study of OX40 agonist ivuxolimab in advanced cancers. Study at large: Dose-escalation cases comprised hepatocellular carcinoma, melanoma, renal cell or head and neck cancer.

The CDR3 has 15 amino acids. Germline loops: CDR1 MGHRA, CDR2 YSYEKL. The V end was cut by 0 bases, the J end by 7 bases, with 15 bases between. Regarding this clone: The sample has other DNA sequences that encode this CDR3 too.

Assay used: immunoSEQ multiplex PCR; TCRdb lists only in-frame clones, some missing. Of roughly 50,000 clones listed, more than 85% are singletons. The material was CD4+ or CD8+ T cells sorted from blood, obtained in a trial of the OX40 agonist ivuxolimab. This chain links TRBV4-1 with TRBJ1-2; TRBD1 might be the D (5 bases). The sequence derives from an adult with an advanced solid tumor such as melanoma, head and neck, liver or kidney cancer. CDR3 sequence: CASSQDLETGGGYTF. The CDR3 bases are TGCGCCAGCAGCCAAGACCTAGAGACGGGGGGTGGCTACACCTTC.